Described below is a single T cell receptor (beta chain) sequence and its context. Antigen: not known. The CDR3 consists of 15 residues. Per germline, CDR1 SGHTA and CDR2 FQGNSA. V was pared by 1 base and J by 4 bases, with 6 bases of the junction left unmatched. This record belongs to a study of Ad26.COV2.S vaccination and SARS-CoV-2 variants. Study at large: Each vaccinee took Ad26.COV2.S intramuscularly, once or twice 56 days apart.

Only in-frame clones appear in the TCRdb table, and some are missing; sequencing was by immunoSEQ multiplex PCR. This sample has about 350,000 clones, with approximately 86% found just once. Noted treatment: roughly 18 received Ad26.COV2.S at low or high dose, single or two shots; roughly five received placebo; per-sample allocation not given. Sampling occurred on day 63 after the first vaccine or placebo injection. Regarding the study as a whole: Quantification of TCR breadth and depth may have yielded underestimates of total T cell responses. Post-vaccination spike-specific CD8+ and CD4+ T cell responses reportedly had substantial breadth.

This sample comprised peripheral blood, obtained in a trial of Ad26.COV2.S vaccine versus placebo. The V gene is TRBV7-2, the J gene TRBJ2-5, with TRBD1 matching 7 bases. This receptor was obtained from a person aged 18-65 years who received the Ad26.COV2.S COVID-19 vaccine or a placebo. The CDR3 nucleotides read TGTGCCAGCAGCTTAGTAACAGGGGCGGTAGAGACCCAGTACTTC. This gives the protein CASSLVTGAVETQYF.